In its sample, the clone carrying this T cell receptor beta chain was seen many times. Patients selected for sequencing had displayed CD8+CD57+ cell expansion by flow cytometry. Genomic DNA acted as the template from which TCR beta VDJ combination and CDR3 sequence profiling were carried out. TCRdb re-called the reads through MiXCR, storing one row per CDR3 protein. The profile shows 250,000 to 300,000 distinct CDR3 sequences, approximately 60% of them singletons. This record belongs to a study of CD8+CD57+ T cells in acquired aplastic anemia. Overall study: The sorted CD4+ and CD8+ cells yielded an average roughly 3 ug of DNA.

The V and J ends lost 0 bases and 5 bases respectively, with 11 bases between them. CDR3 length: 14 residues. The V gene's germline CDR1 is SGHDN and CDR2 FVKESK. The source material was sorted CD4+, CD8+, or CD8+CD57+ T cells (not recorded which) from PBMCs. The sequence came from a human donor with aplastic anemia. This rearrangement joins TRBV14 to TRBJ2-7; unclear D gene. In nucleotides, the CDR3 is TGTGCCAGCAGCCAAGATCTTTGGGCGAACGAGCAGTACTTC. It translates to CASSQDLWANEQYF.